This is a list of T cell receptor beta chains from one sample in a study of blood T cell repertoires in COVID-19. Produced via immunoSEQ multiplex PCR; TCRdb's table is partial and in-frame only. The sample yields about 300,000 clones, around 86% seen once. Source material: peripheral blood. The receptors shown here come from a man between 65 and 85 years old with acute or convalescent COVID-19. The CDR3 runs from the conserved cysteine through the conserved F or W. Each record gives: D gene, J gene, clone size, V gene, CDR3 length, CDR3 DNA, CDR3 protein. The D gene is left open where the match is weak. Rows may omit the clone size; those that give it use once, few, many or a size class.

>-|TRBJ1-1|-|TRBV7-3|13
TGTGCCAGTTCCGACGGAGTGAACACTGAAGCTTTCTTT
CASSDGVNTEAFF
>TRBD1|TRBJ2-7|-|TRBV7-9|14
TGTGCCAGCAGAAGCGACAGGGGGCCCTACGAGCAGTACTTC
CASRSDRGPYEQYF
>-|TRBJ1-6|-|TRBV28|13
TGTGCCAGCAGTTTGGGGGGGGCGGGGCCCCTCCACTTT
CASSLGGAGPLHF
>-|TRBJ1-5|-|TRBV18|15
TGTGCCAGCTCCCTATCGGGGGGTAGCAATCAGCCCCAGCATTTT
CASSLSGGSNQPQHF
>TRBD2|TRBJ2-7|-|TRBV24-1|16
TGTGCCACCAGTGAAGGGACTAGCGGGAGTATCTACGAGCAGTACTTC
CATSEGTSGSIYEQYF
>TRBD1|TRBJ1-2|-|TRBV9|15
TGTGCCAGCAGCGTCACTGGACAGGGTGGGACTGGCTACACCTTC
CASSVTGQGGTGYTF
>TRBD1|TRBJ1-6|once|TRBV11-2|13
TGTGCCAGCAGAGGACAGGGGAATTCACCCCTCCACTTT
CASRGQGNSPLHF
>TRBD2|TRBJ2-1|-|TRBV3-1/TRBV3-2|16
TGTGCCAGCAGCCCACTAGCGGGGGCCCGGGTCAATGAGCAGTTCTTC
CASSPLAGARVNEQFF
>-|TRBJ1-5|once|TRBV28|16
TGTGCCAGCACCCTCCTAGGCACCCCCGGCAATCAGCCCCAGCATTTT
CASTLLGTPGNQPQHF
>TRBD1|TRBJ1-1|-|TRBV6-6|12
TGTGCCAGCGGACAGGGGGCGCAGGAAGCTTTCTTT
CASGQGAQEAFF
>-|TRBJ1-1|-|TRBV28|13
TGTGCCAGCAGTACCCCTGGTACAGCTGAAGCTTTCTTT
CASSTPGTAEAFF
>-|TRBJ1-3|-|TRBV7-9|15
TGTGCCAGCAGCCCCCGGCGGGCGGATGGAAACACCATATATTTT
CASSPRRADGNTIYF
>-|TRBJ2-7|-|TRBV6-2/TRBV6-3|13
TGTGCCAGCAGTTCCCAGTACTCCTACGAGCAGTACTTC
CASSSQYSYEQYF
>-|TRBJ1-6|-|TRBV6-4|14
TGTGCCAGCAGTGACAACAGTTTTAATTCACCCCTCCACTTT
CASSDNSFNSPLHF
>TRBD2|TRBJ2-3|few|TRBV11-1|15
TGTGCCAGCAGCTTACTAGCGGGGAGAGCAGATACGCAGTATTTT
CASSLLAGRADTQYF
>-|TRBJ1-5|-|TRBV20-1|16
TGCAGTGCTAGTTCTCCGCAACAGGTGAGCAATCAGCCCCAGCATTTT
CSASSPQQVSNQPQHF
>TRBD1|TRBJ2-2|once|TRBV28|17
TGTGCCAGCAGCCATGACAGGGGCTCCCGAAGAAACGGGGAGCTGTTTTTT
CASSHDRGSRRNGELFF
>-|TRBJ1-2|-|TRBV24-1|14
TGTGCCACCAGTGAGACAGGCAGGACCCGAGGCTACACCTTC
CATSETGRTRGYTF
>TRBD1|TRBJ1-4|-|TRBV18|14
TGTGCCAGCTCACTTGGACAGGGTGTTGAAAAACTGTTTTTT
CASSLGQGVEKLFF
>-|TRBJ1-4|-|TRBV3-1/TRBV3-2|14
TGTGCCAGCACCCCTGGTCGCCCAGGTGAAAAACTGTTTTTT
CASTPGRPGEKLFF
>TRBD1|TRBJ1-3|few|TRBV27|16
TGTGCCAGCAGCCGGGGGACAGGGGACTCTGGAAACACCATATATTTT
CASSRGTGDSGNTIYF
>-|TRBJ1-5|-|TRBV18|18
TGTGCCAGCTCACTATCGGTTCCTTCAGACAGATGGAATCAGCCCCAGCATTTT
CASSLSVPSDRWNQPQHF
>-|TRBJ1-1|few|TRBV7-9|15
TGTGCCAGCAGCTTAGATACAGGAATCACCACTGAAGCTTTCTTT
CASSLDTGITTEAFF
>TRBD1|TRBJ1-6|-|TRBV9|15
TGTGCCAGCAGCTCCCGGACAGGGCCTAATTCACCCCTCCACTTT
CASSSRTGPNSPLHF
>TRBD1|TRBJ2-7|-|TRBV19|18
TGTGCCAGTAGTATAGGGCCGGGACAGGGGCCCCGCTCCTACGAGCAGTACTTC
CASSIGPGQGPRSYEQYF
>-|TRBJ2-7|-|TRBV18|13
TGTGCCAGCTCACCCCCTAATAACTACGAGCAGTACTTC
CASSPPNNYEQYF
>TRBD2|TRBJ2-3|-|TRBV15|15
TGTGCCACCAGCAACGACGGGAGGCTCTCAGATACGCAGTATTTT
CATSNDGRLSDTQYF
>-|TRBJ2-7|once|TRBV5-4|13
TGTGCCAGCAGACCGCGTTCGGGGAACGAGCAGTACTTC
CASRPRSGNEQYF
>TRBD2|TRBJ2-5|-|TRBV11-2|15
TGTGCCAGCAGCTTCCTTAGCGGGAGGACAGAGACCCAGTACTTC
CASSFLSGRTETQYF
>TRBD1|TRBJ1-3|once|TRBV28|16
TGTGCCAGCGGCCCCGGGACAGGGGGCTCTGGAAACACCATATATTTT
CASGPGTGGSGNTIYF
>-|TRBJ1-5|few|TRBV11-2|13
TGTGCCAGCAGCCCAAATCGCAATCAGCCCCAGCATTTT
CASSPNRNQPQHF
>TRBD1|TRBJ1-6|-|TRBV25-1|14
TGTGCCAGCAGTGAAATAGGGGGCGTCTCACCCCTCCACTTT
CASSEIGGVSPLHF
>TRBD2|TRBJ2-6|-|TRBV19|20
TGTGCCAGTAGTAGAGGACTAGCGGGGGGCGTGGTTACTGGGGCCAACGTCCTGACTTTC
CASSRGLAGGVVTGANVLTF
>-|TRBJ1-2|-|TRBV5-6|13
TGTGCCAGCAGCTTCGGAGAAAACTATGGCTACACCTTC
CASSFGENYGYTF
>TRBD1|TRBJ2-7|-|TRBV6-2/TRBV6-3|13
TGTGCCAGCAGTTGGGGGACAGGGGTCGAGCAGTACTTC
CASSWGTGVEQYF
>-|TRBJ2-3|-|TRBV7-2|14
TGTGCCAGCAGCTTAGGCCTAGCCCATAATACGCAGTATTTT
CASSLGLAHNTQYF
>-|TRBJ2-7|few|TRBV9|14
TGTGCCAGCAGCGTACAGGGGCTGCCCTACGAGCAGTACTTC
CASSVQGLPYEQYF
>-|TRBJ2-3|-|TRBV20-1|13
TGCAGTGCTAGTTTACTAGTCACAGATACGCAGTATTTT
CSASLLVTDTQYF
>TRBD2|TRBJ2-1|-|TRBV4-1|18
TGCGCCAGCAGCCAAGCCTCGCGGGGGGGCAATTCAGGCAATGAGCAGTTCTTC
CASSQASRGGNSGNEQFF
>-|TRBJ2-7|-|TRBV24-1|14
TGTGCCACCAGTGATGGGGACAAAGCCTACGAGCAGTACTTC
CATSDGDKAYEQYF
>TRBD2|TRBJ2-3|-|TRBV30|15
TGTGCCTGGAAACTCGGCGGGGGGGCTAGTGATACGCAGTATTTT
CAWKLGGGASDTQYF
>TRBD1|TRBJ2-7|-|TRBV7-2|14
TGTGCCAGCCTCCTAGACAGGGGGCCCTACGAGCAGTACTTC
CASLLDRGPYEQYF
>-|TRBJ1-2|-|TRBV28|15
TGTGCCAGCAGTTCCGCGGCCGGGGGTAACTATGGCTACACCTTC
CASSSAAGGNYGYTF
>-|TRBJ2-3|-|TRBV11-2|15
TGTGCCAGCAGCTTAGATGGTTCCTACACAGATACGCAGTATTTT
CASSLDGSYTDTQYF
>-|TRBJ1-5|-|TRBV4-1|15
TGCGCCAGCAGCCAAGACGCGGGCGGGTATCAGCCCCAGCATTTT
CASSQDAGGYQPQHF
>TRBD1|TRBJ1-5|-|TRBV29-1|14
TGCAGCGTTGTCTGGACAGGGATCGATCAGCCCCAGCATTTT
CSVVWTGIDQPQHF
>TRBD1|TRBJ2-7|-|TRBV27|15
TGTGCCAGCAGGCCCGAGCCGGGACAGAGCTACGAGCAGTACTTC
CASRPEPGQSYEQYF
>-|TRBJ2-2|-|TRBV10-2|13
TGCGCCAGCAGGCCGCAGGGCACCGGGGAGCTGTTTTTT
CASRPQGTGELFF
>-|TRBJ2-7|-|TRBV11-2|16
TGTGCCAGCAGCTTAGTTGGGTACCCCGGGTCCTACGAGCAGTACTTC
CASSLVGYPGSYEQYF